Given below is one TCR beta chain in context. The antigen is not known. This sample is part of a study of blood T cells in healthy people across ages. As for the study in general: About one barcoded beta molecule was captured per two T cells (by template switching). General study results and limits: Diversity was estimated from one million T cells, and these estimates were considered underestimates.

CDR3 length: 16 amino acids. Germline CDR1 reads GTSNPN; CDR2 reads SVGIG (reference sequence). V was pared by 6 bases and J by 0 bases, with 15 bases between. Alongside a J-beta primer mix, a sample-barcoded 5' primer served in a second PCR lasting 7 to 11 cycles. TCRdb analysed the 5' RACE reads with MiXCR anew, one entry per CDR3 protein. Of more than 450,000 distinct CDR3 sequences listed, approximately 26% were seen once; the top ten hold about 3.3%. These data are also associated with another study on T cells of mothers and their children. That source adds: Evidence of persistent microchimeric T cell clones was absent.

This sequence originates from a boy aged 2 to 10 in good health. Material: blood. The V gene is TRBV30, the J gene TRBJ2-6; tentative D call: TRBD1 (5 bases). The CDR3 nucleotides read TGTGCCTGTGTCCGGACATTCAGCTCTGGGGCCAACGTCCTGACTTTC. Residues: CACVRTFSSGANVLTF.